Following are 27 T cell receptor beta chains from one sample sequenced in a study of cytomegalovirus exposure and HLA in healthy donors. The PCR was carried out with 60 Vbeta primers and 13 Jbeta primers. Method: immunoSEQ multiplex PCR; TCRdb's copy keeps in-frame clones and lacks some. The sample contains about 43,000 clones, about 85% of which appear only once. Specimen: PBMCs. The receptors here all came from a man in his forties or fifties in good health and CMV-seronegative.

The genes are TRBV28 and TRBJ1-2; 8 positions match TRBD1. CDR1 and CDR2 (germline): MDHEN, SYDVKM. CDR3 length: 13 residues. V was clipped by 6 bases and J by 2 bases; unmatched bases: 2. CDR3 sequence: CASSRTGNYGYTF. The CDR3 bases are TGTGCCAGCAGCCGGACAGGGAACTATGGCTACACCTTC.

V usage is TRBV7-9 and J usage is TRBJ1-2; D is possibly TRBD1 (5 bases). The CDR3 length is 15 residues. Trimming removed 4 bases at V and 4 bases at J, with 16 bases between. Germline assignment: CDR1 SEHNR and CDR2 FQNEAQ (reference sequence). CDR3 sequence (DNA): TGTGCCAGCAGCTCGAGAACACAGGATTTCTATGGCTACACCTTC. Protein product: CASSSRTQDFYGYTF. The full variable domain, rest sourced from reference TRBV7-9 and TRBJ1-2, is DTGVSQNPRHKITKRGQNVTFRCDPISEHNRLYWYRQTLGQGPEFLTYFQNEAQLEKSRLLSDRFSAERPKGSFSTLEIQRTEQGDSAMYLCASSSRTQDFYGYTFGSGTRLTVV.

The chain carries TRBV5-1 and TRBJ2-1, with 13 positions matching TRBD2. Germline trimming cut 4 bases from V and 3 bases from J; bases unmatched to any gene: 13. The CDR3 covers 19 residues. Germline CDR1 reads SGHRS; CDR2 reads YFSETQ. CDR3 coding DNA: TGCGCCAGCAGCCGACAAGATAAACTAGCGGGAGGGAACTACAATGAGCAGTTCTTC. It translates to CASSRQDKLAGGNYNEQFF.

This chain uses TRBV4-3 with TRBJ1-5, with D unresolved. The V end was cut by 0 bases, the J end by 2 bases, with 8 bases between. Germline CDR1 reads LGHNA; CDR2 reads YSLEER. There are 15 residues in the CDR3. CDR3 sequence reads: CASSQEPRGNQPQHF. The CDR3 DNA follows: TGCGCCAGCAGCCAAGAACCTCGGGGCAATCAGCCCCAGCATTTT.

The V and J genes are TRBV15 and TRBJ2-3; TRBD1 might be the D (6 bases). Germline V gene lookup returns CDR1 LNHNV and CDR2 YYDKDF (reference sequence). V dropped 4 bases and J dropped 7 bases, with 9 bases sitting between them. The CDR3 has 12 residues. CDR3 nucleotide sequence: TGTGCCACCAGCAAGACAGGATATACGCAGTATTTT. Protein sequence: CATSKTGYTQYF.

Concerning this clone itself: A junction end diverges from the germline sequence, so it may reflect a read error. The CDR3 region is CASIEQASNYGCTF. DNA for the CDR3: TGTGCCAGCATCGAGCAAGCCAGTAACTATGGCTGCACCTTC. This sequence joins TRBV2 and TRBJ1-2; D remains unclear. CDR1 is SNHLY, CDR2 FYNNEI, per germline. The CDR3 sequence is 14 residues long.

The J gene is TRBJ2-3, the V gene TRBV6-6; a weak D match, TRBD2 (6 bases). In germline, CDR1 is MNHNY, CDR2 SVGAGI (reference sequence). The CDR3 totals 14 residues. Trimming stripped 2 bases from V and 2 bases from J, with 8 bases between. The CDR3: CASSYRTNTDTQYF. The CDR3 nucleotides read TGTGCCAGCAGTTACAGGACTAACACAGATACGCAGTATTTT.

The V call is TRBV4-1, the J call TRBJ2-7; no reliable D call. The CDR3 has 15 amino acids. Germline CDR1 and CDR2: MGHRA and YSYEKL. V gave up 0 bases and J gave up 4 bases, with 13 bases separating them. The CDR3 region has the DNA TGCGCCAGCAGCCAAGATGTTAATTCTCCTTACGAGCAGTACTTC. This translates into CASSQDVNSPYEQYF.

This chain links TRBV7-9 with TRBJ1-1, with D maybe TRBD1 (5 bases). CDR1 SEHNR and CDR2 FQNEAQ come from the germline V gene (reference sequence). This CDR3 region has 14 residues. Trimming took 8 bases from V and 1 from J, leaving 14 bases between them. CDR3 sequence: CASRKTDSNTEAFF. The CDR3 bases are TGTGCCAGCCGGAAGACAGACTCGAACACTGAAGCTTTCTTT.

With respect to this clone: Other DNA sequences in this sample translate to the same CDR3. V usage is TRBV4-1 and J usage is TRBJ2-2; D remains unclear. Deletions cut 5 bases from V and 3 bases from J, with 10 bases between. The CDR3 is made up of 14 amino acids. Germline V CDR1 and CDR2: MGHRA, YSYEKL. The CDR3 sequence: CASSFSEDTGELFF. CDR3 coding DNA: TGCGCCAGCAGCTTCAGCGAGGACACCGGGGAGCTGTTTTTT.

This CDR3 is CASSQEQGASGNTIYF. The CDR3, as DNA: TGCGCCAGCAGCCAAGAACAGGGGGCGTCGGGAAACACCATATATTTT. This chain connects TRBV4-3 to TRBJ1-3; 9 nucleotides match TRBD1. Germline assignment: CDR1 LGHNA and CDR2 YSLEER. Trimming removed 0 bases from V and 4 bases from J; junction bases left unmatched: 4. The CDR3 sequence is 16 residues long.

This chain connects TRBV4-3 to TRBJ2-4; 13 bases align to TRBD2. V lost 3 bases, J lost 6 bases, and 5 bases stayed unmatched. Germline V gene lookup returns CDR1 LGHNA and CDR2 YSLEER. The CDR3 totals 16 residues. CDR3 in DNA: TGCGCCAGCAGCCACTCCTGGACTAGCGGGAGAAACATTCAGTACTTC. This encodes CASSHSWTSGRNIQYF.

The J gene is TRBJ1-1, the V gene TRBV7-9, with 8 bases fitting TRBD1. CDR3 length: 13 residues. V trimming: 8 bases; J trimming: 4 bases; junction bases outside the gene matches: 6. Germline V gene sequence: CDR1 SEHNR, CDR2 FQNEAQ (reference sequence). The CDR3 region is CASSPGQATEAFF. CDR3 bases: TGTGCCAGCTCGCCGGGACAGGCCACTGAAGCTTTCTTT.

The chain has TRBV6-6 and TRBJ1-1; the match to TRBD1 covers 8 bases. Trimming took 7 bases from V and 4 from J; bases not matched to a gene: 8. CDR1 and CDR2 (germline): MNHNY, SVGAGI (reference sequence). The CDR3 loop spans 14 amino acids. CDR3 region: CASIPQGAVTEAFF. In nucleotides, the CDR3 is TGTGCCAGCATACCTCAGGGGGCGGTCACTGAAGCTTTCTTT.

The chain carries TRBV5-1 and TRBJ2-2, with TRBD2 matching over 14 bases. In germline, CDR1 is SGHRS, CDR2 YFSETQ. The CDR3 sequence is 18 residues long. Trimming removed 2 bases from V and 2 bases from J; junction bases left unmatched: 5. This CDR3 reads CASSFGLAGGGNTGELFF. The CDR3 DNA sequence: TGCGCCAGCAGCTTCGGACTAGCGGGGGGAGGTAACACCGGGGAGCTGTTTTTT.

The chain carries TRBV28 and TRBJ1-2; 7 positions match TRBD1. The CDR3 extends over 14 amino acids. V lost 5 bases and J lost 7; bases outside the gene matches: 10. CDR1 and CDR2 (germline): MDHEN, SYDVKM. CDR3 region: CASSPYRGRGGYTF. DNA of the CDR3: TGTGCCAGCAGTCCGTACAGGGGACGGGGTGGCTACACCTTC.

As DNA, the CDR3 is TGTGCCAGCAGCTCCGGGGACAGGGGAAGTCATGCCTCCGAGCAGTACTTC. It codes for CASSSGDRGSHASEQYF. The rearrangement uses TRBV11-3 and TRBJ2-7, with 10 bases identical to TRBD1. The junction had 15 bases not matched to a gene; V was cut back by 4 bases and J by 6 bases. CDR3 size: 17 residues. Germline CDR1 SGHNT, CDR2 YENEEA.

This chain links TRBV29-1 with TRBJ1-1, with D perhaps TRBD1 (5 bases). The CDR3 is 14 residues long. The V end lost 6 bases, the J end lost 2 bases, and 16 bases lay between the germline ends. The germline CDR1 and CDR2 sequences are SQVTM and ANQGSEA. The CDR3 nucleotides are TGCAGCGTCGACAATGCGGGGCTCAACACTGAAGCTTTCTTT. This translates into CSVDNAGLNTEAFF. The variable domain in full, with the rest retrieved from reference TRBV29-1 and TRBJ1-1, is SAVISQKPSRDICQRGTSLTIQCQVDSQVTMMFWYRQQPGQSLTLIATANQGSEATYESGFVIDKFPISRPNLTFSTLTVSNMSPEDSSIYLCSVDNAGLNTEAFFGQGTRLTVV.

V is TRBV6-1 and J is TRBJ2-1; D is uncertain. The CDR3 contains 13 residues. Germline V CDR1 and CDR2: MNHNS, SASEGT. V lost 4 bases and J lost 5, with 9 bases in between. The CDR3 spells CASSVTSNNEQFF. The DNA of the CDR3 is TGTGCCAGCAGTGTCACTTCGAACAATGAGCAGTTCTTC.

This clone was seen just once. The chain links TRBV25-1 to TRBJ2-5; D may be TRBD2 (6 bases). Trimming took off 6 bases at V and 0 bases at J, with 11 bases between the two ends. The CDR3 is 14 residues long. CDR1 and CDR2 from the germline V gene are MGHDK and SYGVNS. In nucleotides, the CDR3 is TGTGCCAGCAGCCGGCGGGACTACCAAGAGACCCAGTACTTC. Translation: CASSRRDYQETQYF.

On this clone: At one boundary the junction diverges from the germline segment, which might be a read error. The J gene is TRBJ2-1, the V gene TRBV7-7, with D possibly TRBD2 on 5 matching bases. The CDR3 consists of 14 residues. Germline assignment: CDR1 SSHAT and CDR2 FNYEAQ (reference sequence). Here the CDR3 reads CASSRTPDSGEQFF. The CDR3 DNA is TGTGCTAGCAGCCGGACTCCGGATTCGGGTGAGCAGTTCTTC.

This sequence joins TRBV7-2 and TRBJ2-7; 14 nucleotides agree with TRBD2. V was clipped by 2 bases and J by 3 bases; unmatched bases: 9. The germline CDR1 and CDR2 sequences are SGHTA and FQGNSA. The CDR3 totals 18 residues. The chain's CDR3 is CASSLKARGTSGSYEQYF. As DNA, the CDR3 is TGTGCCAGCAGCTTAAAAGCACGGGGGACTAGCGGGAGCTACGAGCAGTACTTC.

CDR3: CASSPDRGSNQPQHF. DNA of the CDR3: TGTGCCAGCAGCCCAGATAGGGGCAGCAATCAGCCCCAGCATTTT. The chain couples TRBV5-4 to TRBJ1-5; a weak D match, TRBD1 (5 bases). This CDR3 region has 15 residues. Between the trimmed V and J ends, which lost 4 bases and 1 base, there was a span of 12 bases. Germline CDR1 and CDR2: SGHNT and YYREEE (reference sequence).

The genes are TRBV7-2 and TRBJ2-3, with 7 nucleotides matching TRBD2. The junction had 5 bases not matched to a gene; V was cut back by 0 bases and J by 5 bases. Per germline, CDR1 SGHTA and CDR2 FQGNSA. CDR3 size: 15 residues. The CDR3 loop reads CASSLAGPGGDTQYF. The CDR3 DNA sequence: TGTGCCAGCAGCTTAGCGGGGCCGGGAGGAGATACGCAGTATTTT.

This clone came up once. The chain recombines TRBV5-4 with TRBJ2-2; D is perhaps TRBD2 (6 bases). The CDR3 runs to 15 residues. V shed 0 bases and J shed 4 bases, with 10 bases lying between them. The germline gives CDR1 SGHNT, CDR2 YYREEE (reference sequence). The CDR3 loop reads CASSLDGGGTGELFF. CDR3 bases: TGTGCCAGCAGCTTGGACGGGGGAGGCACCGGGGAGCTGTTTTTT.

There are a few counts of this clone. CDR3 residues: CASSSLSYEQYF. The CDR3 region has the DNA TGTGCCAGCAGTTCCCTCTCCTACGAGCAGTACTTC. V is TRBV28 and J is TRBJ2-7, with D hard to call. V lost 4 bases, J lost 0 bases, and 4 bases lay in between. This CDR3 is built from 12 residues. Germline-derived CDR1 and CDR2 are MDHEN and SYDVKM.

The DNA for the CDR3 is TGTGCCATCAGTGATTCCCAGGGGGCCTACGAGCAGTACTTC. Translation: CAISDSQGAYEQYF. The rearrangement uses TRBV10-3 and TRBJ2-7; 7 bases align to TRBD1. This CDR3 region has 14 residues. Germline CDR1 reads ENHRY; CDR2 reads SYGVKD. V lost 3 bases and J lost 2; bases outside the gene matches: 4.